This T cell receptor (beta chain) was sequenced in a study of T cells after yellow fever vaccination. TCRdb called the 5' RACE reads again in MiXCR, with one record for every CDR3 protein. The sample has just under 600,000 distinct CDR3 sequences; 13% are singletons. Germline V gene sequence: CDR1 MNHEY, CDR2 SVGAGI. CDR3 length: 16 residues. V was shortened by 6 bases and J by 4 bases, with 19 bases between the two germline ends. This clonotype was counted a single time. The chain is built from TRBV6-5 and TRBJ1-5; D is unclear. The sample consisted of PBMCs, taken on the day of the yellow fever booster vaccination. The sequence derives from a man aged 30 to 45 who received the YFV17D yellow fever vaccine. CDR3 loop: CASSSSDLGCNQPQHF. The CDR3 nucleotides read TGTGCCAGCAGCTCCTCCGACCTGGGCTGTAATCAGCCCCAGCATTTT.